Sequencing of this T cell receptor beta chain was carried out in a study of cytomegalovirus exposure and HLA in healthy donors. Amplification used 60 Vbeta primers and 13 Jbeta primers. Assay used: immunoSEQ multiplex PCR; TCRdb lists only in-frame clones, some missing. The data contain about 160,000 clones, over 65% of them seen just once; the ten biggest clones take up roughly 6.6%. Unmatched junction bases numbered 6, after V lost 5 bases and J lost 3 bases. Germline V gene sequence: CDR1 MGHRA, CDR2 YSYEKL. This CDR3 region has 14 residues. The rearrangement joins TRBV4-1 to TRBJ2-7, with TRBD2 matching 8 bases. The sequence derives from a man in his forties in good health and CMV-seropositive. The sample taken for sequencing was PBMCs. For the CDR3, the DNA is TGCGCCAGCAGCGTTTCGGGGGGGGTCTACGAGCAGTACTTC. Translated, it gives CASSVSGGVYEQYF.